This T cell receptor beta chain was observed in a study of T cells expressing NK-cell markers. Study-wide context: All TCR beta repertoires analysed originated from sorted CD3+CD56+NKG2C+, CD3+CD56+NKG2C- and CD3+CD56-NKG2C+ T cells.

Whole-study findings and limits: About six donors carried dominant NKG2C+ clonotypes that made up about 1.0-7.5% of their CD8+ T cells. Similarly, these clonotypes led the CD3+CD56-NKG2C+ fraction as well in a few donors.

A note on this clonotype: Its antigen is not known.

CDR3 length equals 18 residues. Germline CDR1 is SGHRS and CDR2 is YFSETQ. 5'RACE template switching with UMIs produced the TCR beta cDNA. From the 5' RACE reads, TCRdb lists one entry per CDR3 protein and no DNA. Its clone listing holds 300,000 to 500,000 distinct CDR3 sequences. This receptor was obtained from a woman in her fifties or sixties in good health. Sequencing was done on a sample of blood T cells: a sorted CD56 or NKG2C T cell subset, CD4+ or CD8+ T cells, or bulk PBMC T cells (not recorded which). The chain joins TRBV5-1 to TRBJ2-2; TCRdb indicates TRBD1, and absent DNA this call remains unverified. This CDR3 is CASSLPIRDPSNTGELFF.